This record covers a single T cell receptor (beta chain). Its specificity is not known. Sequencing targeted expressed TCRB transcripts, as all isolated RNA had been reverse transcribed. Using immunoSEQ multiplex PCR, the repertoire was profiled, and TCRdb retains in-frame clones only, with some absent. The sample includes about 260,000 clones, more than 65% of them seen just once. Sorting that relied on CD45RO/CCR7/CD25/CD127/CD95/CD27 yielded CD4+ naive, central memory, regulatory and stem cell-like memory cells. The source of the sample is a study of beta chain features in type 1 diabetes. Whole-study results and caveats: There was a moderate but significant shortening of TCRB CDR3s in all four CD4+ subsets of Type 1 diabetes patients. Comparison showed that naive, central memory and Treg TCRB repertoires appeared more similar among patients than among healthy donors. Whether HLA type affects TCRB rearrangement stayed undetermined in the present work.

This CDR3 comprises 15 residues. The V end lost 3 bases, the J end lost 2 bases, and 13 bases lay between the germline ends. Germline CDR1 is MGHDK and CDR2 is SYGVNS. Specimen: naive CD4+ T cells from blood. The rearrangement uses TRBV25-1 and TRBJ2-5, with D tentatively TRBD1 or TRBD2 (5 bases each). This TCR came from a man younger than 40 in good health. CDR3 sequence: CASSDLGTKQETQYF. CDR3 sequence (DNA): TGTGCCAGCAGTGACCTAGGGACCAAACAAGAGACCCAGTACTTC.